This T cell receptor beta chain is from a study of cytomegalovirus exposure and HLA in healthy donors. Study-level findings and limits: In a later analysis, HLA-associated beta chains showed higher expansion and lower generation probabilities than comparable chains. The study found most TCR sequences rare, yet found some public TCRs in many donors.

The PCR had 60 Vbeta and 13 Jbeta primers. Per the original methods: In a later analysis, 70 million to 80 million unique TCR beta chains included roughly 11 million shared by two or more donors. Produced via immunoSEQ multiplex PCR; TCRdb's table is partial and in-frame only. The V and J calls and clone size were taken over from that table, and D and trimming were inferred from the DNA. The data contain some 200,000 clones, approximately 83% of them singletons. The CDR3 has 12 amino acids. V lost 5 bases to trimming and J lost 2 bases, with 6 bases between them. Germline values: CDR1 PRHDT, CDR2 FYEKMQ (reference sequence). In regard to this clone: Its cognate antigen is unknown.

J is TRBJ1-1 and V is TRBV13; D ambiguous. The clonotype was recovered from a boy younger than 10 in good health and CMV-seronegative. Sequencing was done on a sample of PBMCs. The CDR3 sequence: CASSQSNTEAFF. The CDR3 coding sequence is TGTGCCAGCAGCCAGTCTAACACTGAAGCTTTCTTT.